The entry below gives a single T cell receptor (beta chain) sequence along with its context. Its antigen is unknown. The sample originates from a study of STAT3 mutations in large granular lymphocyte leukemia. General study findings and limits: Every T-LGLL patient had at least one immunodominant TCRbeta clonotype.

V lost 2 bases to trimming and J lost 5 bases, with 5 bases between them. Germline lookup yields CDR1 SGHDT and CDR2 YYEEEE. This CDR3 region has 11 residues. The protocol was immunoSEQ multiplex PCR, while the TCRdb copy is restricted to in-frame clones and leaves out a portion. The sample consists of about 5,500 clones, about 93% of them appearing once. This chain connects TRBV5-6 to TRBJ2-7; no firm D call. This clonotype was sampled from a man in his fifties or sixties with T-cell large granular lymphocyte leukemia. Some clones in this sample may be carry-over from other donors' samples. Sample: peripheral blood mononuclear cells. Here the CDR3 DNA reads TGTGCCAGCAGCTTTCATCACGAGCAGTACTTC. Translated, it gives CASSFHHEQYF. Based on the CDR3 plus reference TRBV5-6 and TRBJ2-7, the full variable domain is DAGVTQSPTHLIKTRGQQVTLRCSPKSGHDTVSWYQQALGQGPQFIFQYYEEEERQRGNFPDRFSGHQFPNYSSELNVNALLLGDSALYLCASSFHHEQYFGPGTRLTVT.